The 19 T cell receptor beta chains in this list originate from one sample, sequenced in a study of T cells after yellow fever vaccination. In TCRdb, the 5' RACE reads were re-called with MiXCR into one record per CDR3 protein. Among about 73,000 distinct CDR3 sequences listed, over 7.5% were seen once. Sequenced here: CD8+ T cells sorted from PBMCs, sampled on the day of the yellow fever booster vaccination. These receptors were taken from a man in his thirties or forties who received the YFV17D yellow fever vaccine.

This clonotype was picked up a small number of times. The genes are TRBV29-1 and TRBJ2-5; 9 bases align to TRBD1. The J segment lost 4 bases and the V segment lost 7 bases, leaving 4 bases of the junction unmatched. The CDR3 runs to 12 residues. Germline V gene sequence: CDR1 SQVTM, CDR2 ANQGSEA. CDR3 sequence (DNA): TGCAGCGGAACAGGGGGCGGAGAGACCCAGTACTTC. Translated: CSGTGGGETQYF.

The chain joins TRBV15 to TRBJ1-1; D call uncertain. The ends were cut back, 8 bases at V and 0 bases at J, with 10 bases in the middle. This CDR3 is built from 13 residues. Germline V gene sequence: CDR1 LNHNV, CDR2 YYDKDF (reference sequence). CDR3 sequence (DNA): TGTGCCACCGAGGACGGATTGAACACTGAAGCTTTCTTT. Residues: CATEDGLNTEAFF. The variable domain in full, completed from reference TRBV15 and TRBJ1-1, reads DAMVIQNPRYQVTQFGKPVTLSCSQTLNHNVMYWYQQKSSQAPKLLFHYYDKDFNNEADTPDNFQSRRPNTSFCFLDIRSPGLGDTAMYLCATEDGLNTEAFFGQGTRLTVV.

The gene calls are TRBV19 and TRBJ1-1; 12 bases match TRBD1. The ends lost 3 bases at V and 3 bases at J; junction bases unmatched: 11. Germline loops: CDR1 LNHDA, CDR2 SQIVND (reference sequence). The CDR3 loop spans 18 amino acids. The CDR3 reads CASSIPGTGGGGDTEAFF. In DNA, the CDR3 is TGTGCCAGTAGTATCCCCGGGACAGGGGGCGGCGGAGACACTGAAGCTTTCTTT.

This clonotype has only a few counts. V and J are TRBV11-2 and TRBJ2-7, with 7 bases aligning to TRBD1. Germline V gives CDR1 SGHAT, CDR2 FQNNGV. The length of the CDR3 is 14 residues. V shed 5 bases and J 3 bases; nucleotides not matched to a gene: 7. CDR3 sequence (DNA): TGTGCCAGCAGCATTGGGACAGAGGTCTACGAGCAGTACTTC. Amino acids: CASSIGTEVYEQYF.

There are many counts of this clonotype. The chain employs TRBV5-1 and TRBJ2-7; D gene ambiguous. Germline loops: CDR1 SGHRS, CDR2 YFSETQ. V lost 4 bases and J lost 3, with 8 bases in between. This CDR3 is built from 12 residues. The CDR3 protein is CASSIDNYEQYF. The CDR3, as DNA: TGCGCCAGCAGCATCGACAACTACGAGCAGTACTTC. Variable domain in full (rest from reference TRBV5-1 and TRBJ2-7): KAGVTQTPRYLIKTRGQQVTLSCSPISGHRSVSWYQQTPGQGLQFLFEYFSETQRNKGNFPGRFSGRQFSNSRSEMNVSTLELGDSALYLCASSIDNYEQYFGPGTRLTVT.

The J gene is TRBJ2-1, the V gene TRBV27; D may match TRBD1 or TRBD2 (6 bases each). V lost 6 bases, J lost 4 bases, and 16 bases lay in between. This CDR3 spans 15 amino acids. The germline V gene encodes CDR1 MNHEY and CDR2 SMNVEV (reference sequence). Written as DNA, the CDR3 is TGTGCCAGCAGCGGGGGCCTAGCGCGTTACAATGAGCAGTTCTTC. Translation gives CASSGGLARYNEQFF.

This clonotype was observed a few times. CDR3 DNA sequence: TGTGCCAGCAGTTTTTGGAGGGAGACCCAGTACTTC. Its protein product is CASSFWRETQYF. V is TRBV28 and J is TRBJ2-5; tentatively, D is TRBD2 (5 bases). The ends were cut back, 3 bases at V and 5 bases at J, with 7 bases in the middle. The length of the CDR3 is 12 residues. The germline V gene has CDR1 MDHEN and CDR2 SYDVKM.

This clonotype was picked up a small number of times. This chain uses TRBV20-1 with TRBJ2-1; D is ambiguous. The CDR3 runs to 13 residues. Germline V lookup: CDR1 DFQATT, CDR2 SNEGSKA (reference sequence). The V gene lost 1 base and the J gene lost 5 bases, with 9 bases spanning the gap. CDR3 bases: TGCAGTGCTAGAGGGGTTGGAGACAATGAGCAGTTCTTC. Its protein is CSARGVGDNEQFF.

This clonotype has a handful of counts. The rearrangement joins TRBV5-4 to TRBJ2-5; TRBD1 or TRBD2 may be the D gene (6 bases each). V was cut by 4 bases and J by 3 bases, with 10 bases left in between. The CDR3 runs to 13 residues. Germline CDR1 is SGHNT and CDR2 is YYREEE (reference sequence). CDR3 protein: CASSGGLEETQYF. The CDR3 coding sequence is TGTGCCAGCAGCGGGGGGCTAGAAGAGACCCAGTACTTC.

The V call is TRBV9, the J call TRBJ1-1; D is unclear. CDR1 is SGDLS and CDR2 is YYNGEE in the germline V gene. Deletions cut 0 bases from V and 3 bases from J, with 6 bases between. The CDR3 length is 13 residues. The CDR3 spells CASSVGRDTEAFF. CDR3 bases: TGTGCCAGCAGCGTAGGACGCGACACTGAAGCTTTCTTT.

This clonotype was picked up many times. The chain is built from TRBV7-2 and TRBJ2-1, with D possibly being TRBD2 (6 bases). Germline V lookup: CDR1 SGHTA, CDR2 FQGNSA. This CDR3 is 14 amino acids long. V dropped 5 bases and J dropped 6 bases, with 14 bases sitting between them. CDR3 DNA: TGTGCCAGCAGCCTAGGGTTGGGGGGCAATGAGCAGTTCTTC. Its protein is CASSLGLGGNEQFF.

The rearrangement uses TRBV7-3 and TRBJ1-1, with D possibly TRBD1 on 5 matching bases. Germline values: CDR1 SGHTA, CDR2 FQGTGA. V was cut by 2 bases and J by 3 bases, with 7 bases left in between. This CDR3 comprises 13 residues. CDR3 region: CASSLPGYTEAFF. CDR3 nucleotide sequence: TGTGCCAGCAGCTTACCAGGGTACACTGAAGCTTTCTTT.

As for this clonotype: This may arise from a read error, as a much more abundant clone is one base away. The DNA of the CDR3 is TGCAGCGTTGGGCGGGGCGGCTCCTACAATGAGCAGTTCTTC. Translated, it gives CSVGRGGSYNEQFF. The chain employs TRBV29-1 and TRBJ2-1; D is perhaps TRBD2 (6 bases). The germline V and J ends were trimmed by 4 bases and 0 bases, with 10 bases remaining between them. The CDR3 consists of 14 residues. Germline CDR1 reads SQVTM; CDR2 reads ANQGSEA.

This clonotype showed up many times. The CDR3 DNA sequence: TGCAGCGTTGAAATGCCGGACCAAGCGGGCACCGGGGAGCTGTTTTTT. Translating gives CSVEMPDQAGTGELFF. The chain uses TRBV29-1 and TRBJ2-2; perhaps TRBD2 as D (6 bases). The CDR3 has 16 amino acids. Trimming cost V 2 bases and J 4 bases, with 17 bases left between them. Germline loops: CDR1 SQVTM, CDR2 ANQGSEA.

This clonotype has just a few counts. This sequence joins TRBV10-3 and TRBJ2-1; 7 bases align to TRBD2. Germline V lookup: CDR1 ENHRY, CDR2 SYGVKD. J lost 10 bases, V lost 8 bases, and 2 bases had no gene match. CDR3 length: 10 amino acids. The CDR3 reads CAIGGEEQFF. CDR3 nucleotide sequence: TGTGCCATCGGGGGGGAGGAGCAGTTCTTC.

There are many counts of this clonotype. This chain connects TRBV5-1 to TRBJ2-1; TRBD1 agrees at 9 bases. Germline V gene data show CDR1 as SGHRS and CDR2 as YFSETQ. The CDR3 is 15 amino acids. The V and J ends lost 4 bases and 5 bases, in that order; junction bases with no gene match: 7. The CDR3 DNA is TGCGCCAGCAGCATGGGACAGGGAAGGGACAATGAGCAGTTCTTC. Its translation: CASSMGQGRDNEQFF.

This clonotype has at least ten counts. This chain links TRBV20-1 with TRBJ2-1; no firm D call. The germline V gene has CDR1 DFQATT and CDR2 SNEGSKA (reference sequence). V lost 5 bases to trimming and J lost 9 bases, with 11 bases between them. CDR3 length: 11 residues. The CDR3 DNA follows: TGCAGTGCTCGACCACTGAGTGAGCAGTTCTTC. Protein: CSARPLSEQFF.

This clonotype has at least ten counts. The rearrangement uses TRBV20-1 and TRBJ2-3; 15 bases are shared with TRBD2. The CDR3 is 17 amino acids. Germline V CDR1 and CDR2: DFQATT, SNEGSKA (reference sequence). Losses at the gene ends were 1 base for V and 0 bases for J; bases not matched to a gene: 2. The CDR3 reads CSARGTSGRASTDTQYF. The CDR3 region has the DNA TGCAGTGCTAGAGGGACTAGCGGGAGGGCCAGCACAGATACGCAGTATTTT.

This clonotype showed up many times. The chain employs TRBV7-2 and TRBJ1-2, with D perhaps TRBD1 (6 bases). Germline loops: CDR1 SGHTA, CDR2 FQGNSA. The germline V and J ends were trimmed by 4 bases and 6 bases, with 12 bases remaining between them. The CDR3 extends over 13 amino acids. CDR3 DNA: TGTGCCAGCAGCTACTACAGGGTTGATGGCTACACCTTC. Translating gives CASSYYRVDGYTF.